Listed below are T cell receptor beta chains from one sample, sequenced in a study of blood T cell repertoires in COVID-19. Measured with immunoSEQ multiplex PCR; TCRdb has only the in-frame clones, and not every one. The data contain about 400,000 clones, 85% to 90% of them seen just once; the ten biggest clones take up around 4.5%. The sequencing input was peripheral blood. These receptors came from a woman aged 25 to 39 with acute or convalescent COVID-19. Both conserved end residues are part of each CDR3. Fields, in order: clone size, D gene, J gene, V gene, CDR3 protein, CDR3 DNA. A D gene is named only where the DNA matches it firmly. Expanded clones get a size class; other rows say once, few or many, or leave the size out.

abundance: once; d_gene: .; j_gene: TRBJ1-6; v_gene: TRBV28; CDR3aa: CASSSGGVNSPLHF; CDR3nt: TGTGCCAGCAGTTCGGGGGGGGTCAATTCACCCCTCCACTTT
abundance: few; d_gene: .; j_gene: TRBJ1-6; v_gene: TRBV5-6; CDR3aa: CASLLAGVSPLHF; CDR3nt: TGTGCCAGCCTCCTGGCAGGGGTCTCACCCCTCCACTTT
abundance: .; d_gene: .; j_gene: TRBJ1-3; v_gene: TRBV24-1; CDR3aa: CATSEGGSGNTIYF; CDR3nt: TGTGCCACCAGTGAGGGGGGGAGTGGAAACACCATATATTTT
abundance: once; d_gene: .; j_gene: TRBJ2-3; v_gene: TRBV4-1; CDR3aa: CASSQVPTSTDTQYF; CDR3nt: TGCGCCAGCAGCCAAGTCCCCACTAGCACAGATACGCAGTATTTT
abundance: .; d_gene: .; j_gene: TRBJ1-4; v_gene: TRBV7-9; CDR3aa: CASSPPMGGLFF; CDR3nt: TGTGCCAGCAGCCCCCCTATGGGAGGGCTGTTTTTT
abundance: .; d_gene: .; j_gene: TRBJ2-7; v_gene: TRBV30; CDR3aa: CAWRRQGGMYEQYF; CDR3nt: TGTGCCTGGAGGAGACAGGGAGGTATGTACGAGCAGTACTTC
abundance: few; d_gene: TRBD2; j_gene: TRBJ2-3; v_gene: TRBV5-1; CDR3aa: CASSVRGASTDTQYF; CDR3nt: TGCGCCAGCAGTGTGCGGGGGGCTAGCACAGATACGCAGTATTTT
abundance: .; d_gene: TRBD2; j_gene: TRBJ2-2; v_gene: TRBV19; CDR3aa: CASRGLSGGILTGELFF; CDR3nt: TGTGCCAGTAGGGGGTTGAGCGGGGGCATCCTGACCGGGGAGCTGTTTTTT
abundance: .; d_gene: TRBD2; j_gene: TRBJ2-5; v_gene: TRBV24-1; CDR3aa: CATSLSGGGQTQYF; CDR3nt: TGTGCCACCAGTCTTAGCGGGGGGGGACAGACCCAGTACTTC
abundance: once; d_gene: TRBD1; j_gene: TRBJ1-2; v_gene: TRBV11-2; CDR3aa: CASSPETGGYGYTF; CDR3nt: TGTGCCAGCAGCCCCGAGACAGGGGGCTATGGCTACACCTTC
abundance: .; d_gene: TRBD1; j_gene: TRBJ1-5; v_gene: TRBV30; CDR3aa: CAWSVTGDQPQHF; CDR3nt: TGTGCCTGGAGTGTTACAGGGGATCAGCCCCAGCATTTT
abundance: once; d_gene: TRBD2; j_gene: TRBJ2-3; v_gene: TRBV29-1; CDR3aa: CSVVSGGSTDTQYF; CDR3nt: TGCAGCGTTGTGAGCGGGGGTAGCACAGATACGCAGTATTTT
abundance: .; d_gene: TRBD1; j_gene: TRBJ1-1; v_gene: TRBV18; CDR3aa: CASSPTSYWTGEAFF; CDR3nt: TGTGCCAGCTCACCAACCTCTTATTGGACAGGGGAAGCTTTCTTT
abundance: .; d_gene: TRBD2; j_gene: TRBJ2-1; v_gene: TRBV4-2; CDR3aa: CASSRVAGGPGYNEQFF; CDR3nt: TGTGCCAGCAGCCGGGTAGCGGGGGGGCCAGGGTACAATGAGCAGTTCTTC
abundance: .; d_gene: TRBD2; j_gene: TRBJ2-3; v_gene: TRBV10-3; CDR3aa: CAISDSGGGDTQYF; CDR3nt: TGTGCCATCAGTGATAGCGGGGGCGGAGATACGCAGTATTTT
abundance: .; d_gene: .; j_gene: TRBJ1-5; v_gene: TRBV19; CDR3aa: CASTTTSNQPQHF; CDR3nt: TGTGCCAGTACGACAACCAGCAATCAGCCCCAGCATTTT
abundance: .; d_gene: .; j_gene: TRBJ2-7; v_gene: TRBV7-3; CDR3aa: CASSLGGDGYEQYF; CDR3nt: TGTGCCAGCAGCTTAGGCGGGGATGGCTACGAGCAGTACTTC
abundance: .; d_gene: TRBD1; j_gene: TRBJ2-7; v_gene: TRBV9; CDR3aa: CASSDGTGGYEQYF; CDR3nt: TGTGCCAGCAGCGATGGGACAGGGGGCTACGAGCAGTACTTC
abundance: .; d_gene: TRBD1; j_gene: TRBJ2-3; v_gene: TRBV4-1; CDR3aa: CASSQAGTGPYTDTQYF; CDR3nt: TGCGCCAGCAGCCAGGCTGGGACAGGCCCCTATACGGATACGCAGTATTTT
abundance: .; d_gene: TRBD1; j_gene: TRBJ1-6; v_gene: TRBV3-1/TRBV3-2; CDR3aa: CASSQDETGGYNSPLHF; CDR3nt: TGTGCCAGCAGCCAAGATGAGACAGGGGGTTATAATTCACCCCTCCACTTT